This is a list of T cell receptor beta chains from one sample in a study of early T cells in non-severe SARS-CoV-2 infection. TCRdb re-called the 5' RACE reads with MiXCR, one entry per CDR3 protein. The sample lists some 75,000 distinct CDR3 sequences, about an eighth occurring once. Sequenced material: whole blood. The receptors come from an adult who was a healthcare worker with PCR-confirmed SARS-CoV-2 infection or an uninfected control (not recorded which). Each CDR3 is given with its conserved first and last residue. A D gene is named only where the DNA matches it firmly. Clone sizes are given selectively: once, few, many, or a class where the clone is expanded.

V gene	J gene	clone size	D gene	CDR3 DNA	CDR3 protein
TRBV6-1	TRBJ1-1	many	TRBD1	TGTGCCAGCAGGCCTCGACAGGGGGCGCGGGAAACTGAAGCTTTCTTT	CASRPRQGARETEAFF
TRBV6-6	TRBJ1-3	many	.	TGTGCCAGCAGTACAGGGAACTCTGGAAACACCATATATTTT	CASSTGNSGNTIYF
TRBV3-1	TRBJ2-1	many	TRBD2	TGTGCCAGCAGCCAAGGTAATCTAGCGGGGGAGCAGTTCTTC	CASSQGNLAGEQFF
TRBV27	TRBJ2-3	many	.	TGTGCCAGCAGTCCGTTTGGGGGCGAGCGGGGTACGCAGTATTTT	CASSPFGGERGTQYF
TRBV11-2	TRBJ2-7	.	.	TGTGCCAGCAGCTTAGCGGGGGCAAAGCCTGGTGAGCAGTACTTC	CASSLAGAKPGEQYF
TRBV30	TRBJ2-3	.	.	TGTGCCTGGACAGGGACCACAGATACGCAGTATTTT	CAWTGTTDTQYF
TRBV11-2	TRBJ2-2	.	.	TGTGCCAGCAGCTTCAACCCGGGGGTGAGGGACACCGGGGAGCTGTTTTTT	CASSFNPGVRDTGELFF
TRBV6-2/TRBV6-3	TRBJ2-1	.	.	TGTGCCAGCAGTTACTCACCGCCACCATACAATGAGCAGTTCTTC	CASSYSPPPYNEQFF
TRBV7-8	TRBJ1-1	.	.	TGTGCCAGCGACCCTGGTGGGAAAAGGGCTGAAGCTTTCTTT	CASDPGGKRAEAFF
TRBV19	TRBJ2-7	.	.	TGTGCCAGTAGTATCTCATTCAGGGCCAACCGTGGGGAGCAGTACTTC	CASSISFRANRGEQYF
TRBV4-1	TRBJ2-3	.	.	TGCGCCAGCAGCCAAGATCGTGGCAGACTTACCACAGATACGCAGTATTTT	CASSQDRGRLTTDTQYF
TRBV15	TRBJ2-1	.	.	TGTGCCACCAGCAGACGGAACCGGGACACCTACTACAATGAGCAGTTCTTC	CATSRRNRDTYYNEQFF
TRBV10-2	TRBJ1-4	many	.	TGCGCCAGCAGTGCAGCCTCAGTTGGTGAAAAACTGTTTTTT	CASSAASVGEKLFF
TRBV10-2	TRBJ2-7	.	TRBD2	TGCGCCAGCAGTGGGACTAGCGGTGCCTACGAGCAGTACTTC	CASSGTSGAYEQYF
TRBV20-1	TRBJ2-7	.	TRBD2	TGCAGTGCCCTAACTAGAGGCGGGAGGCCCGAGCAGTACTTC	CSALTRGGRPEQYF
TRBV19	TRBJ1-1	few	.	TGTGCCAGTACTCTCGGCGGGAACACTGAAGCTTTCTTT	CASTLGGNTEAFF
TRBV20-1	TRBJ1-2	few	.	TGCAGTGCTAGAGAGGGTCGTGGCTACACCTTC	CSAREGRGYTF
TRBV7-8	TRBJ1-1	.	.	TGTGCCAGCAGCCAGAAGTTAGGCCCAGGGCACACCCCGCCAGAAGCTTTCTTT	CASSQKLGPGHTPPEAFF
TRBV7-3	TRBJ1-5	few	.	TGTGCCAGCCGAGGACAGTTTGGCAATCAGCCCCAGCATTTT	CASRGQFGNQPQHF
TRBV5-6	TRBJ2-6	.	.	TGTGCCAGCAGCGTACAGGGCTCTGGGGCCAACGTCCTGACTTTC	CASSVQGSGANVLTF
TRBV30	TRBJ2-1	few	.	TGTGCCTGGAGTGTACAATGGGACGGTGAGCAGTTCTTC	CAWSVQWDGEQFF
TRBV29-1	TRBJ2-2	.	.	TGCAGCGTTGCGAGGGGCACCGGGGAGCTGTTTTTT	CSVARGTGELFF
TRBV27	TRBJ2-1	few	TRBD1	TGTGCCAGCAGTTCCCGGACAGGGGGGCCCTACTACAATGAGCAGTTCTTC	CASSSRTGGPYYNEQFF
TRBV12-3/TRBV12-4	TRBJ1-1	many	.	TGTGCCAGCAGTTTTCTGGGGGGGGCTGAAGCTTTCTTT	CASSFLGGAEAFF
TRBV6-6	TRBJ2-7	many	TRBD1	TGTGCCAGCAGTTCCCAGGGGGCCTACGAGCAGTACTTC	CASSSQGAYEQYF
TRBV19	TRBJ2-5	many	.	TGTGCCAGTAGCCTAGCCCGGGGCCAAGAGACCCAGTACTTC	CASSLARGQETQYF
TRBV7-2	TRBJ2-7	few	TRBD2	TGTGCCAGCAGCTTACGGACTAGCGGGGTGATCGAGCAGTACTTC	CASSLRTSGVIEQYF
TRBV12-3/TRBV12-4	TRBJ2-1	.	TRBD2	TGTGCCAGCAGTTTATATAAGGGAGGGGGACTAGCGTCGAATGAGCAGTTCTTC	CASSLYKGGGLASNEQFF
TRBV7-6	TRBJ1-5	many	TRBD1	TGTGCCAGCAGCTTAGCGCCCAGGGGGTCCAATCAGCCCCAGCATTTT	CASSLAPRGSNQPQHF
TRBV12-3/TRBV12-4	TRBJ2-5	medium-sized	.	TGTGCCAGCTCAGGGGGGGCAAGAGGAGCGGAGACCCAGTACTTC	CASSGGARGAETQYF
TRBV6-6	TRBJ2-1	.	.	TGTGCCAGCAGTTACCCCCCCGGGGGAACCTACAATGAGCAGTTCTTC	CASSYPPGGTYNEQFF
TRBV5-1	TRBJ2-7	.	.	TGCGCCAGCAGCTCGGACAGCCTATCCTACGAGCAGTACTTC	CASSSDSLSYEQYF
TRBV20-1	TRBJ2-3	.	TRBD2	TGCAGTGCTAGTCCCCTAGCGGGGGCCCTAGTCCGACTCACAGATACGCAGTATTTT	CSASPLAGALVRLTDTQYF
TRBV6-1	TRBJ1-1	.	.	TGTGCCAGCATTATGAACATGAACACTGAAGCTCTCTTT	CASIMNMNTEALF
TRBV19	TRBJ2-5	many	.	TGTGCCAGTAGTATAGGGACACTATCAAACCAAGAGACCCAGTACTTC	CASSIGTLSNQETQYF
TRBV7-9	TRBJ1-1	many	.	TGTGCCAGCAACCCAATAAGGGGATCGTCTGAAGCTTTCTTT	CASNPIRGSSEAFF
TRBV18	TRBJ2-2	many	.	TGTGCCAGCTCACCGGGACAGAACACCGGGGAGCTGTTTTTT	CASSPGQNTGELFF
TRBV6-1	TRBJ2-1	.	.	TGTGCCAGCAGTGAAGCACCGGGGGGCAAGTACAATGAGCAGTTCTTC	CASSEAPGGKYNEQFF
TRBV29-1	TRBJ2-3	.	.	TGCAGCGTTGGCAGGCGGCAGGTGGATACGCAGTATTTT	CSVGRRQVDTQYF
TRBV5-1	TRBJ2-4	.	TRBD1	TGCGCCAGCAGCAAAGGGACAGTGGGGGACATTCAGTACTTC	CASSKGTVGDIQYF